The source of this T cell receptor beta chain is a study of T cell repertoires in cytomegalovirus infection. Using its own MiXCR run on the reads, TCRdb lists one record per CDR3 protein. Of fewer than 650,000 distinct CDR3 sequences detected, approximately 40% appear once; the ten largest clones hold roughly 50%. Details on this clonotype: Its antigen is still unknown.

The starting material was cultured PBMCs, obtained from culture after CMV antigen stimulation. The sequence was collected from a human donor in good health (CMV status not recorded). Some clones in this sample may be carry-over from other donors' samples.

CDR3 DNA sequence: TGTGCCAGCAGGACCCAGTACGAGCAGTACTTC. Its protein product is CASRTQYEQYF. J is TRBJ2-7 and V is TRBV6-1; D gene ambiguous. The V gene lost 6 bases and the J gene lost 4 bases, with 7 bases spanning the gap. The V gene's germline CDR1 is MNHNS and CDR2 SASEGT. The CDR3 has 11 amino acids.